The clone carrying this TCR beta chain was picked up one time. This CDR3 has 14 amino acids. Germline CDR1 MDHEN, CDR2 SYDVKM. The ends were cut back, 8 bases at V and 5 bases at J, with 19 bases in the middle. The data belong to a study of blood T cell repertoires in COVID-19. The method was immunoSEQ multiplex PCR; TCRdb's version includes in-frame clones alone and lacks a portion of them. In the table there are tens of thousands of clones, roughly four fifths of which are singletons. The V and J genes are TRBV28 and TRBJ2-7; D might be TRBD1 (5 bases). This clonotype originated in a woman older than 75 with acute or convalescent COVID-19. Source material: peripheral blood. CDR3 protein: CASRQFLPGDEQYF. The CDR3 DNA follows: TGTGCCAGCCGACAGTTTTTGCCTGGCGACGAGCAGTACTTC.